The 32 T cell receptor beta chains presented below share a single source sample, sequenced in a study of OX40 agonist ivuxolimab in advanced cancers. TCRdb's copy holds only in-frame clones and misses some; the assay was immunoSEQ multiplex PCR. Of some 45,000 clones listed, roughly 90% are singletons. The sample here was CD4+ or CD8+ T cells sorted from blood, taken in a trial of the OX40 agonist ivuxolimab. These TCRs come from an adult with an advanced solid tumor such as melanoma, head and neck, liver or kidney cancer.

V and J are TRBV11-2 and TRBJ2-7; D remains unclear. V was pared by 2 bases and J by 6 bases, with 5 bases between. CDR1 is SGHAT and CDR2 is FQNNGV in the germline V gene. The CDR3 totals 11 residues. CDR3 loop: CASSLRREQYF. Written as DNA, the CDR3 is TGTGCCAGCAGCTTAAGGCGCGAGCAGTACTTC.

The V gene is TRBV10-3, the J gene TRBJ1-2, with a tentative D call TRBD1 (5 bases). Trimming cost V 5 bases and J 0 bases, with 19 bases left between them. From germline, CDR1 is ENHRY and CDR2 SYGVKD. The CDR3 sequence is 17 residues long. The CDR3 region has the DNA TGTGCCATCAGTACGCTTCAGACAGAAACCTCTAACTATGGCTACACCTTC. Translating gives CAISTLQTETSNYGYTF.

V and J are TRBV6-5 and TRBJ2-3; 13 positions match TRBD2. The V gene end was trimmed by 3 bases and the J gene end by 6 bases; junction bases not matched to a gene: 6. Germline V lookup: CDR1 MNHEY, CDR2 SVGAGI. This CDR3 spans 16 amino acids. CDR3 sequence reads: CASSYTSGGERDTQYF. As DNA, the CDR3 is TGTGCCAGCAGTTATACTAGCGGGGGGGAGAGGGATACGCAGTATTTT.

The chain carries TRBV10-2 and TRBJ1-5, with 8 nucleotides matching TRBD1. CDR3 length: 13 residues. Germline CDR1 is WSHSY and CDR2 is SAAADI. Unmatched junction bases numbered 9, after V lost 10 bases and J lost 7 bases. The CDR3 loop is CANEQGAKQPQHF. CDR3 DNA: TGCGCCAACGAGCAGGGGGCAAAACAGCCCCAGCATTTT.

The chain joins TRBV5-6 to TRBJ2-1; D is possibly TRBD2 (5 bases). V lost 0 bases to trimming and J lost 10 bases, with 11 bases between them. CDR3 length: 13 residues. Germline V gives CDR1 SGHDT, CDR2 YYEEEE. Here the CDR3 DNA reads TGTGCCAGCAGCTTGGGAGGCGGGCCAGAGCAGTTCTTC. Its translation: CASSLGGGPEQFF.

CDR3 sequence: CASSYGTSGEQYF. The CDR3 nucleotides are TGTGCCAGCAGTTACGGGACTAGCGGCGAGCAGTACTTC. This chain links TRBV6-5 with TRBJ2-7; 11 nucleotides line up with TRBD2. There are 13 residues in the CDR3. Germline values: CDR1 MNHEY, CDR2 SVGAGI. With 2 bases clipped from V and 6 bases from J, the junction kept 0 bases outside the gene matches.

J is TRBJ1-2 and V is TRBV28; 7 positions agree with TRBD1. The V segment lost 7 bases and the J segment 0 bases; nucleotides outside the gene matches: 11. Germline CDR1 is MDHEN and CDR2 is SYDVKM. This CDR3 has 16 residues. CDR3 sequence reads: CASNAPRGLANYGYTF. DNA of the CDR3: TGTGCCAGCAACGCCCCGAGGGGGCTAGCTAACTATGGCTACACCTTC.

For the CDR3, the DNA is TGTGCCAGCAGCCCCCCGGGAAGGGGGCGGACGCAGTATTTT. It encodes CASSPPGRGRTQYF. The V gene is TRBV27, the J gene TRBJ2-3, with TRBD1 matching over 7 bases. After removal of 6 bases from V and 9 bases from J, the junction contained 12 bases not matched to a gene. The CDR3 extends over 14 amino acids. Per the germline V gene, CDR1 is MNHEY and CDR2 is SMNVEV (reference sequence).

For this clone: Other DNA sequences in the sample encode the same CDR3. The chain uses TRBV4-1 and TRBJ2-1; 7 nucleotides agree with TRBD2. Germline V gene sequence: CDR1 MGHRA, CDR2 YSYEKL. The CDR3 is 14 amino acids. Trimming took 3 bases from V and 10 from J; bases not matched to a gene: 9. CDR3 loop: CASSQDRGGLEQFF. The CDR3 DNA follows: TGCGCCAGCAGCCAGGATCGGGGAGGGTTAGAGCAGTTCTTC.

The V and J genes are TRBV11-2 and TRBJ1-2; weak D call: TRBD1 (6 bases). This CDR3 contains 13 residues. The V end was cut by 5 bases, the J end by 7 bases, with 14 bases between. Germline V gives CDR1 SGHAT, CDR2 FQNNGV. CDR3 residues: CASSHRRGFGYTF. Here the CDR3 DNA reads TGTGCCAGCAGCCACAGAAGGGGGTTTGGCTACACCTTC.

The chain joins TRBV18 to TRBJ2-7; 8 bases match TRBD1. Germline loops: CDR1 KGHSH, CDR2 LQKENI. The length of the CDR3 is 16 residues. Losses at the gene ends were 5 bases for V and 5 bases for J; bases not matched to a gene: 14. This chain's CDR3 is CASSTVRTGIYNEQYF. The DNA of the CDR3 is TGTGCCAGCTCAACAGTCAGGACAGGGATATACAACGAGCAGTACTTC.

The chain recombines TRBV10-3 with TRBJ1-5, with a possible D match to TRBD1 (6 bases). Germline CDR1 and CDR2: ENHRY and SYGVKD. The CDR3 is 16 amino acids. Trimming took 0 bases from V and 0 from J, leaving 9 bases between them. CDR3 DNA sequence: TGTGCCATCAGTGAGTCTGGGACACTTAGCAATCAGCCCCAGCATTTT. Protein product: CAISESGTLSNQPQHF.

Here the CDR3 DNA reads TGTGCCAGCAGCCGAGCCCGACAGGGAGGGGACACTGAAGCTTTCTTT. Protein sequence: CASSRARQGGDTEAFF. The V and J genes are TRBV2 and TRBJ1-1, with 7 bases that match TRBD1. The CDR3 length is 16 residues. CDR1 is SNHLY and CDR2 is FYNNEI in the germline V gene. V lost 6 bases, J lost 3 bases, and 13 bases stayed unmatched.

In its sample, this clone was seen once. This chain uses TRBV5-1 with TRBJ2-7, with a tentative D call TRBD1 (5 bases). Trimming removed 0 bases from V and 3 bases from J, with 13 bases in between. The CDR3 consists of 15 residues. CDR1 SGHRS and CDR2 YFSETQ come from the germline V gene. The DNA of the CDR3 is TGCGCCAGCAGCTTGGACCGTCAGGGTATCTACGAGCAGTACTTC. Encoded protein: CASSLDRQGIYEQYF.

This chain joins TRBV15 and TRBJ1-4; no reliable D call. The V gene's germline CDR1 is LNHNV and CDR2 YYDKDF (reference sequence). This CDR3 is 18 amino acids long. Between the trimmed V and J ends, which lost 1 base and 0 bases, there was a span of 15 bases. The CDR3 loop is CATSRVPPHSTTNEKLFF. In DNA form, the CDR3 reads TGTGCCACCAGCAGAGTTCCCCCTCATTCCACAACTAATGAAAAACTGTTTTTT.

The V gene is TRBV6-5, the J gene TRBJ2-7; D is uncertain. V was clipped by 7 bases and J by 3 bases, with 4 bases between them. Germline V gene lookup returns CDR1 MNHEY and CDR2 SVGAGI. CDR3 length: 10 amino acids. The CDR3 bases are TGTGCCAGCAACTACTACGAGCAGTACTTC. As protein: CASNYYEQYF.

The genes are TRBV7-9 and TRBJ2-3; TRBD2 matches at 9 bases. V lost 0 bases, J lost 2 bases, and 3 bases stayed unmatched. CDR3 length: 16 amino acids. Per the germline V gene, CDR1 is SEHNR and CDR2 is FQNEAQ (reference sequence). The CDR3 region is CASSLAQRGDTDTQYF. CDR3 coding DNA: TGTGCCAGCAGCTTAGCTCAGCGGGGGGACACAGATACGCAGTATTTT.

The rearrangement joins TRBV27 to TRBJ1-2; D unresolved. With 3 bases removed from V and 8 bases from J, the gap between germline ends came to 22 bases. The CDR3 length is 16 residues. CDR1 MNHEY and CDR2 SMNVEV come from the germline V gene (reference sequence). CDR3 amino acids: CASSFSRGPLSWGYTF. In nucleotides, the CDR3 is TGTGCCAGCAGTTTCTCTCGTGGGCCTCTTTCTTGGGGCTACACCTTC.

This sequence joins TRBV5-8 and TRBJ1-2; D is ambiguous. The CDR3 spans 13 residues. The V gene lost 4 bases and the J gene lost 4 bases, with 11 bases spanning the gap. Germline CDR1 and CDR2: SGHTS and YDEGEE. The CDR3 reads CASSPTEFYGYTF. The CDR3 coding sequence is TGTGCCAGCAGCCCAACAGAGTTCTATGGCTACACCTTC.

CDR3 protein: CASSSGLAPDTQYF. The CDR3 DNA sequence: TGTGCCAGCAGCTCGGGACTAGCTCCAGATACGCAGTATTTT. The V and J genes are TRBV7-9 and TRBJ2-3; 9 bases map to TRBD2. The length of the CDR3 is 14 residues. The germline V gene encodes CDR1 SEHNR and CDR2 FQNEAQ (reference sequence). With 4 bases clipped from V and 4 bases from J, the junction kept 3 bases outside the gene matches.

The V and J genes are TRBV11-3 and TRBJ1-1; D is ambiguous. This CDR3 spans 13 amino acids. Germline assignment: CDR1 SGHNT and CDR2 YENEEA. Deletions cut 0 bases from V and 2 bases from J, with 4 bases between. The CDR3 region has the DNA TGTGCCAGCAGCTTAGATGGAAACACTGAAGCTTTCTTT. This gives the protein CASSLDGNTEAFF. Full variable domain (outside the CDR3, taken from reference TRBV11-3 and TRBJ1-1): EAGVVQSPRYKIIEKKQPVAFWCNPISGHNTLYWYLQNLGQGPELLIRYENEEAVDDSQLPKDRFSAERLKGVDSTLKIQPAELGDSAVYLCASSLDGNTEAFFGQGTRLTVV.

This chain connects TRBV9 to TRBJ2-1; D is perhaps TRBD1 (6 bases). Germline V gene sequence: CDR1 SGDLS, CDR2 YYNGEE. Trimming left V 3 bases short and J 1 base short, with 8 bases between. The CDR3 spans 14 residues. CDR3 nucleotides: TGTGCCAGCAGCGCCACAGGGTCCTACAATGAGCAGTTCTTC. Amino acid sequence: CASSATGSYNEQFF.

The chain combines TRBV6-1 with TRBJ1-3; D uncertain. V dropped 4 bases and J dropped 0 bases, with 13 bases sitting between them. Germline V gene lookup returns CDR1 MNHNS and CDR2 SASEGT. This CDR3 comprises 16 residues. CDR3 bases: TGTGCCAGCAGTGGAGGACGGCGAAGCTCTGGAAACACCATATATTTT. It codes for CASSGGRRSSGNTIYF.

This clone was seen just once. CDR3 region: CASRGAGDGYGYTF. The CDR3 region has the DNA TGTGCCAGCAGGGGGGCAGGGGATGGCTATGGCTACACCTTC. V gene TRBV11-2 combines with J gene TRBJ1-2, with D tentatively TRBD1 (6 bases). The CDR3 totals 14 residues. The V gene lost 6 bases and the J gene lost 4 bases, with 15 bases spanning the gap. CDR1 and CDR2 from the germline V gene are SGHAT and FQNNGV.

This clone has only one observation. This sequence joins TRBV19 and TRBJ2-7; D is possibly TRBD1 (6 bases). Germline V gives CDR1 LNHDA, CDR2 SQIVND (reference sequence). The CDR3 runs 12 residues. Trimming stripped 5 bases from V and 6 bases from J, with 11 bases between. This CDR3 reads CASSETGFEQYF. The CDR3 DNA reads as TGTGCCAGTAGTGAGACAGGTTTCGAGCAGTACTTC.

The genes are TRBV4-1 and TRBJ1-5; D is perhaps TRBD1 (5 bases). The germline V gene has CDR1 MGHRA and CDR2 YSYEKL. The CDR3 consists of 14 residues. Trimming pared 1 base from V and 9 bases from J, leaving 13 bases between. The chain's CDR3 is CASSQAGYQGPQHF. In DNA, the CDR3 is TGCGCCAGCAGCCAAGCAGGGTACCAGGGGCCCCAGCATTTT.

This chain joins TRBV21-1 and TRBJ1-2; TRBD1 is the table's D call and was not checked against the DNA. TRBV21-1 is listed as a pseudogene. The CDR3 totals 14 residues. The CDR3 sequence is CASSKVGQGYGYTF. The CDR3 region has the DNA TGTGCCAGCAGCAAAGTGGGACAGGGCTATGGCTACACCTTC.

The rearrangement uses TRBV2 and TRBJ1-3; TRBD1 is a possible D gene (6 bases). V was clipped by 7 bases and J by 6 bases, with 10 bases between them. CDR3 length equals 12 residues. CDR1 is SNHLY, CDR2 FYNNEI, per germline. CDR3 sequence (DNA): TGTGCCAGCACACAGGGCGTAAACACCATATATTTT. This gives the protein CASTQGVNTIYF.

This clone appeared a few times. V is TRBV10-3 and J is TRBJ2-3, with 11 bases aligning to TRBD2. Trimming cost V 0 bases and J 6 bases; bases outside gene matches: 2. Germline lookup yields CDR1 ENHRY and CDR2 SYGVKD. There are 15 residues in the CDR3. CDR3 in amino acids: CAISESTSGMDTQYF. CDR3 nucleotides: TGTGCCATCAGTGAGTCGACTAGCGGGATGGATACGCAGTATTTT.

A few counts support this clone. This rearrangement joins TRBV12-5 to TRBJ1-1, with unresolved D. CDR1 LGHNT and CDR2 FRNRAP come from the germline V gene. V was pared by 0 bases and J by 10 bases, with 9 bases between. The CDR3 runs 12 residues. The chain's CDR3 is CASGLVPLGAFF. The CDR3 nucleotides are TGTGCTAGTGGTTTGGTACCCCTAGGAGCTTTCTTT.

The V and J genes are TRBV2 and TRBJ1-1; D remains ambiguous. Trimming removed 6 bases at V and 4 bases at J, with 9 bases between. CDR1 is SNHLY and CDR2 is FYNNEI in the germline V gene. The CDR3 covers 12 residues. The CDR3 reads CASRRLSTEAFF. The DNA for the CDR3 is TGTGCCAGCAGAAGGCTGAGCACTGAAGCTTTCTTT.

V and J are TRBV19 and TRBJ1-1; D gene uncertain. Germline CDR1 LNHDA, CDR2 SQIVND (reference sequence). V was trimmed by 1 base and J by 4 bases, leaving 4 bases between them. This CDR3 has 12 residues. CDR3 in amino acids: CASSIGTTEAFF. The CDR3 DNA follows: TGTGCCAGTAGTATAGGTACCACTGAAGCTTTCTTT.